These T cell receptor beta chains were read from a single sample in a study of cytomegalovirus exposure and HLA in healthy donors. Using immunoSEQ multiplex PCR, the repertoire was profiled, and TCRdb retains in-frame clones only, with some absent. This sample has around 170,000 clones, with less than 75% found just once. The sample taken for sequencing was PBMCs. The source is a girl aged 5-17 years in good health and CMV-seronegative. The CDR3 runs from the conserved cysteine through the conserved F or W. D genes are given only for firm matches. Some rows have no size entry. The others give once, few or many, or a class for an expanded clone.

TRBJ1-2,TRBD1,TRBV27,-,CASRTDRGNGYTF,TGTGCCAGCAGAACCGACAGGGGGAATGGCTACACCTTC
TRBJ2-7,-,TRBV29-1,-,CREGSVGPYEQYF,TGCAGAGAGGGCAGCGTGGGTCCCTACGAGCAGTACTTC
TRBJ1-5,-,TRBV10-3,-,CAISDGRGNQPQHF,TGTGCCATCAGTGACGGCAGGGGCAATCAGCCCCAGCATTTT
TRBJ1-2,-,TRBV6-1,-,CASSESWAALNYGYTF,TGTGCCAGCAGTGAATCTTGGGCAGCCCTTAACTATGGCTACACCTTC
TRBJ2-1,-,TRBV11-3,-,CASSLDGDGSYNEQFF,TGTGCCAGCAGCTTAGACGGGGATGGGTCCTACAATGAGCAGTTCTTC
TRBJ2-7,TRBD2,TRBV6-1,many,CASSEEPGGSYEQYF,TGTGCCAGCAGTGAAGAGCCGGGGGGCTCCTACGAGCAGTACTTC
TRBJ2-3,TRBD2,TRBV5-1,-,CASSPAGTSGADTQYF,TGCGCCAGCAGCCCTGCCGGGACTAGCGGGGCAGATACGCAGTATTTT
TRBJ1-1,-,TRBV7-6,-,CASSPRQDDNTEAFF,TGTGCCAGCAGCCCCCGACAGGACGACAACACTGAAGCTTTCTTT
TRBJ1-1,-,TRBV9,-,CASSSDRTDTEAFF,TGTGCCAGCAGCTCCGACAGGACCGACACTGAAGCTTTCTTT
TRBJ2-1,TRBD2,TRBV7-9,-,CASSPEGGFNEQFF,TGTGCCAGCAGCCCTGAGGGAGGGTTCAATGAGCAGTTCTTC
TRBJ2-1,TRBD2,TRBV9,-,CASSVTSGGVLGSHNEQFF,TGTGCCAGCAGCGTAACCAGCGGGGGGGTCTTAGGCTCCCACAATGAGCAGTTCTTC
TRBJ1-5,-,TRBV2,-,CASSGQGNQPQHF,TGTGCCAGCAGTGGACAGGGCAATCAGCCCCAGCATTTT
TRBJ2-3,-,TRBV2,-,CASSDNPIRRGPDTQYF,TGTGCCAGCAGTGACAACCCGATCAGGCGGGGCCCAGATACGCAGTATTTT
TRBJ1-6,-,TRBV19,-,CASKPGNSPLHF,TGTGCCAGTAAGCCGGGAAATTCACCCCTCCACTTT
TRBJ2-1,TRBD1,TRBV27,once,CASMFRGYRNEQFF,TGTGCCAGCATGTTCAGGGGGTATCGGAATGAGCAGTTCTTC
TRBJ1-5,TRBD1,TRBV27,-,CASSSDREGIQPQHF,TGTGCCAGCAGTTCCGACAGGGAAGGGATTCAGCCCCAGCATTTT
TRBJ1-5,-,TRBV5-5,few,CASGWGGEPQHF,TGTGCCAGCGGCTGGGGGGGGGAGCCCCAGCATTTT
TRBJ1-6,TRBD1,TRBV11-2,-,CASSLGTGWNSPLHF,TGTGCCAGCAGCTTGGGGACAGGGTGGAATTCACCCCTCCACTTT
TRBJ2-3,TRBD2,TRBV7-2,-,CASSFSSGGNTDTQYF,TGTGCCAGCAGCTTTTCTAGCGGGGGGAACACAGATACGCAGTATTTT
TRBJ2-2,-,TRBV7-6,-,CASSLAGGRTGELFF,TGTGCCAGCAGCTTAGCCGGGGGGCGCACCGGGGAGCTGTTTTTT
TRBJ2-5,-,TRBV27,-,CASRRGDQYQETQYF,TGTGCCAGCAGGAGAGGAGATCAGTACCAAGAGACCCAGTACTTC
TRBJ2-3,-,TRBV5-6,-,CASSLRLVSTDTQYF,TGTGCCAGCAGCTTGCGGTTGGTTAGCACAGATACGCAGTATTTT
TRBJ2-2,TRBD2,TRBV5-1,few,CASAAGDDTGELFF,TGCGCCAGCGCGGCGGGGGATGACACCGGGGAGCTGTTTTTT
TRBJ2-7,-,TRBV19,-,CASSPAHLQGYEQYF,TGTGCCAGTAGTCCGGCCCACTTACAGGGATACGAGCAGTACTTC
TRBJ1-2,-,TRBV18,-,CASSPRQNYGYTF,TGTGCCAGCTCACCACGACAGAACTATGGCTACACCTTC
TRBJ2-1,TRBD2,TRBV14,-,CASSQVAGGHNEQFF,TGTGCCAGCAGCCAAGTGGCGGGGGGACACAATGAGCAGTTCTTC
TRBJ2-5,-,TRBV5-8,-,CASSLGGRGSETQYF,TGTGCCAGCAGCTTGGGCGGCAGGGGAAGCGAGACCCAGTACTTC
TRBJ1-5,-,TRBV27,-,CASSPRSNQPQHF,TGTGCCAGCAGTCCCCGTAGCAATCAGCCCCAGCATTTT
TRBJ1-3,-,TRBV6-5,-,CASSTPGGNTIYF,TGTGCCAGCAGCACGCCCGGTGGAAACACCATATATTTT
TRBJ2-2,TRBD1,TRBV6-5,few,CASSLGTGGIGELFF,TGTGCCAGCAGTTTAGGGACAGGGGGGATCGGGGAGCTGTTTTTT
TRBJ2-7,-,TRBV5-1,-,CASSSLFRDTNSYEQYF,TGCGCCAGCAGCTCCCTTTTCCGGGACACTAACTCCTACGAGCAGTACTTC
TRBJ2-1,TRBD2,TRBV6-1,-,CASSGTSGGQYNEQFF,TGTGCCAGCAGTGGGACTAGCGGGGGCCAGTACAATGAGCAGTTCTTC
TRBJ1-5,-,TRBV27,once,CASSWSSNQPQHF,TGTGCCAGCAGTTGGAGTAGCAATCAGCCCCAGCATTTT
TRBJ1-1,-,TRBV5-1,few,CASSLSGLNTEAFF,TGCGCCAGCAGCTTGTCAGGGTTGAACACTGAAGCTTTCTTT
TRBJ1-5,-,TRBV5-8,few,CASSLTGLENQPQHF,TGTGCCAGCAGCTTGACAGGGTTGGAGAATCAGCCCCAGCATTTT
TRBJ2-1,TRBD1,TRBV5-1,-,CASSPLDRAYNEQFF,TGCGCCAGCAGCCCCTTGGACAGGGCATACAATGAGCAGTTCTTC
TRBJ2-5,-,TRBV28,-,CATGGVQETQYF,TGTGCCACCGGAGGGGTACAAGAGACCCAGTACTTC
TRBJ2-1,-,TRBV27,few,CASSRQSSYNEQFF,TGTGCCAGCAGCCGACAGAGCTCCTACAATGAGCAGTTCTTC
TRBJ1-3,TRBD1,TRBV30,-,CACLQGSSGNTIYF,TGTGCCTGCTTACAGGGGAGCTCTGGAAACACCATATATTTT
TRBJ2-5,TRBD1,TRBV6-1,-,CASGTEQETQYF,TGTGCCAGCGGGACAGAGCAAGAGACCCAGTACTTC
TRBJ2-7,TRBD1,TRBV27,-,CASSPRWTGGFEQYF,TGTGCCAGCAGTCCCCGGTGGACAGGGGGCTTCGAGCAGTACTTC
TRBJ2-3,TRBD1,TRBV5-1,few,CASSLGGQGPTDTQYF,TGCGCCAGCAGCTTGGGGGGACAGGGGCCCACAGATACGCAGTATTTT
TRBJ1-1,-,TRBV5-1,few,CASSTYSLMNTEAFF,TGCGCCAGCAGCACCTACAGCCTGATGAACACTGAAGCTTTCTTT